The clone carrying this TCR beta chain was detected only a few times. Each donor (without exception) was a healthy Caucasian. The data are from a study of identical twins. Trimming cost V 6 bases and J 7 bases, with 12 bases left between them. Germline assignment: CDR1 DFQATT and CDR2 SNEGSKA (reference sequence). CDR3 size: 12 residues. MiXCR, run by TCRdb on the 5' RACE reads, gives a single entry per CDR3 protein. This sample yields some 330,000 distinct CDR3 sequences, of which roughly 9% are seen a single time; 8% to 9.5% belongs to the top ten. This receptor was taken from a woman aged 45-59 years in good health. Input material: naive T cells sorted from blood. V usage is TRBV20-1 and J usage is TRBJ2-2, with D unclear. Here the CDR3 reads CSARMGIGELFF. The CDR3 bases are TGCAGTGCACGCATGGGTATCGGGGAGCTGTTTTTT.